This section outlines one TCR beta chain sequence together with its context. The data derive from a study of T cells in Graves' hyperthyroidism and ophthalmopathy. CDR3 size: 15 residues. Between the trimmed V and J ends, which lost 4 bases and 2 bases, there was a span of 11 bases. The germline V gene encodes CDR1 MGHDK and CDR2 SYGVNS. Amplified TCR beta CDR3 regions derived from RNA transcripts. The HTBI primer set served for first-round RT-PCR of the TCR CDR3. TCRdb itself ran the multiplex PCR reads through MiXCR, one entry per CDR3 protein. Here the sample spans fewer than 750,000 distinct CDR3 sequences, more than 14% being singletons.

V is TRBV25-1 and J is TRBJ2-2; possible D gene TRBD1, 7 bases. Sequenced input: blood. The clonotype originates from a woman in her forties or fifties with Graves' ophthalmopathy. CDR3 in amino acids: CASSVTGTNTGELFF. Here the CDR3 DNA reads TGTGCCAGCAGTGTGACAGGGACTAACACCGGGGAGCTGTTTTTT.